This T cell receptor (beta chain) is from a study of blood T cells in healthy people across ages. The study's findings and limits: Relative to aged donors, long-lived donors carried more naive CD4+ cells and displayed higher diversity. Researchers said unsorted PBMCs prevented a conclusive naive versus antigen-experienced comparison. Roughly linearly, TCR beta diversity per million T cells fell as age increased.

Using a J-beta primer mix together with a sample-barcoded 5' primer, a second PCR was run for roughly 7 to 12 cycles. A single record per CDR3 protein comes from TCRdb applying MiXCR to the 5' RACE reads. Among around 900,000 distinct CDR3 sequences listed, less than 35% were seen once. This clonotype was picked up many times. Its specificity is unknown. Drawn from each donor were around 10 milliliters of peripheral blood. Per germline, CDR1 LGHDT and CDR2 YNNKEL (reference sequence). CDR3 length: 14 amino acids. Deletions cut 2 bases from V and 5 bases from J, with 13 bases between. Input material: blood. V is TRBV3-1 and J is TRBJ2-7; tentative D call: TRBD1 (6 bases). The sequence came from an elderly woman in good health. In DNA form, the CDR3 reads TGTGCCAGCAGCCAAAGGGGGTCGGGCAACGAGCAGTACTTC. It codes for CASSQRGSGNEQYF.